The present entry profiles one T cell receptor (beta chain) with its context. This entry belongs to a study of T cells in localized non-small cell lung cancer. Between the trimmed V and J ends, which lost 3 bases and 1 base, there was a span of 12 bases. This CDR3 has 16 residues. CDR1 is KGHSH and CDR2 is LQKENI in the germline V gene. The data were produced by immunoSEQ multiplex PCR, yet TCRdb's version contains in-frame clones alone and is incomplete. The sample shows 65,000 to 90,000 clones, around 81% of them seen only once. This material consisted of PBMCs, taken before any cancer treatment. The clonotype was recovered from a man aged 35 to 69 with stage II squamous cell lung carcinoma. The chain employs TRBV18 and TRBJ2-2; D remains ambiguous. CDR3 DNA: TGTGCCAGCTCACCTGGGTGGCAGGAGAACACCGGGGAGCTGTTTTTT. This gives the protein CASSPGWQENTGELFF.